The next 24 T cell receptor beta chains were all read from a single sample in a study of graft-versus-host responses after intestinal transplantation. Sequenced by immunoSEQ multiplex PCR; TCRdb stores in-frame clones only, minus some. Of approximately 90,000 clones in the sample, approximately 90% are singletons; the top ten hold around 7.6%. No antigen has been identified for these receptors. Sequencing used unstimulated CD8+ T cells sorted from spleen or lymph node cells, obtained before transplant. These receptors were collected from a human donor who was the organ donor for an intestinal transplant.

This sequence joins TRBV5-1 and TRBJ1-1, with D unclear. The CDR3 runs 14 residues. Looked up from germline, CDR1 is SGHRS and CDR2 is YFSETQ. Trimming pared 1 base from V and 5 bases from J, leaving 12 bases between. The CDR3 is CASSLNLGGTEAFF. The CDR3 region has the DNA TGCGCCAGCAGCTTGAATCTGGGCGGAACTGAAGCTTTCTTT.

This chain connects TRBV4-1 to TRBJ1-4; the D is unclear. Deletions cut 0 bases from V and 2 bases from J, with 7 bases between. CDR3 size: 15 residues. Germline CDR1 and CDR2: MGHRA and YSYEKL. The chain's CDR3 is CASSQEPGTNEKLFF. Here the CDR3 DNA reads TGCGCCAGCAGCCAAGAACCGGGGACTAATGAAAAACTGTTTTTT.

This clone was seen only a few times. This chain links TRBV28 with TRBJ1-4; 10 bases fit TRBD1. This CDR3 is 14 amino acids long. The germline gives CDR1 MDHEN, CDR2 SYDVKM. V lost 5 bases and J lost 7; bases outside the gene matches: 4. This CDR3 is CASSPRTGGEKLFF. CDR3 bases: TGTGCCAGCAGTCCCCGGACAGGGGGTGAAAAACTGTTTTTT.

The V gene is TRBV4-1, the J gene TRBJ1-6, with TRBD1 as a possible D gene (6 bases). Trimming removed 0 bases from V and 3 bases from J, with 15 bases in between. The CDR3 spans 18 residues. Germline CDR1 is MGHRA and CDR2 is YSYEKL. CDR3 sequence reads: CASSQDQAAQGYNSPLHF. Here the CDR3 DNA reads TGCGCCAGCAGCCAAGATCAGGCAGCACAGGGCTATAATTCACCCCTCCACTTT.

This rearrangement joins TRBV7-8 to TRBJ2-3; D not certain. Trimming shortened V by 4 bases and J by 2 bases, and 4 bases separated the two germline ends. This CDR3 contains 12 residues. Germline V gene sequence: CDR1 SGHVS, CDR2 FQNEAQ. CDR3 loop: CASSSYTDTQYF. In DNA, the CDR3 is TGTGCCAGCAGCTCTTACACAGATACGCAGTATTTT.

V and J are TRBV6-6 and TRBJ1-2, with 9 bases that match TRBD1. CDR1 is MNHNY and CDR2 is SVGAGI in the germline V gene (reference sequence). CDR3 length equals 14 residues. V lost 2 bases, J lost 7 bases, and 5 bases stayed unmatched. The chain's CDR3 is CASSYPGTGLGYTF. The CDR3 coding sequence is TGTGCCAGCAGTTACCCCGGGACAGGGCTTGGCTACACCTTC.

The DNA for the CDR3 is TGTGCCAGCAGCTCCGATCTGGGGCTTAACACTGAAGCTTTCTTT. The encoded protein is CASSSDLGLNTEAFF. The chain carries TRBV11-2 and TRBJ1-1; D is perhaps TRBD1 (5 bases). Trimming removed 4 bases from V and 2 bases from J, with 14 bases in between. In germline, CDR1 is SGHAT, CDR2 FQNNGV. CDR3 size: 15 residues.

This clone came up once. The chain has TRBV9 and TRBJ2-5; D call uncertain. There are 13 residues in the CDR3. V dropped 0 bases and J dropped 5 bases, with 8 bases sitting between them. CDR1 SGDLS and CDR2 YYNGEE come from the germline V gene. The CDR3 is CASSVGFGETQYF. CDR3 nucleotides: TGTGCCAGCAGCGTAGGATTCGGGGAGACCCAGTACTTC.

V usage is TRBV7-9 and J usage is TRBJ2-7, with D possibly TRBD2 on 5 matching bases. V gave up 5 bases and J gave up 2 bases, with 16 bases separating them. The CDR3 has 15 amino acids. Germline CDR1 reads SEHNR; CDR2 reads FQNEAQ (reference sequence). Written as DNA, the CDR3 is TGTGCCAGCAGCCCCCCCGTGGGGAGAACCTACGAGCAGTACTTC. It encodes CASSPPVGRTYEQYF.

The rearrangement links TRBV15 to TRBJ2-5, with 13 bases that match TRBD2. TRBJ2-7 explains the end of the DNA better; the J call may be wrong. The CDR3 runs 16 residues. The germline V gene has CDR1 LNHNV and CDR2 YYDKDF (reference sequence). Here the CDR3 DNA reads TGTGCCACCAGCAGAGAAAGGGGACTAGCGGGGCGCGAGCAGTACTTC. This encodes CATSRERGLAGREQYF.

The CDR3 DNA reads as TGTGCCAGTAGTATGGGGGTAAGCAATCAGCCCCAGCATTTT. This gives the protein CASSMGVSNQPQHF. This chain uses TRBV19 with TRBJ1-5; D might be TRBD1 (5 bases). CDR1 and CDR2 (germline): LNHDA, SQIVND (reference sequence). The V and J ends lost 3 bases and 1 base respectively, with 7 bases between them. The CDR3 is 14 amino acids.

The V call is TRBV4-2, the J call TRBJ2-7, with D perhaps matching TRBD1 or TRBD2 (5 bases each). Trimming removed 5 bases at V and 1 base at J, with 18 bases between. CDR1 is LGHNA and CDR2 is YNFKEQ in the germline V gene. The CDR3 runs to 16 residues. The CDR3 loop reads CASSFALGTGSYEQYF. CDR3 in DNA: TGTGCCAGCAGCTTCGCGTTGGGGACGGGGTCCTACGAGCAGTACTTC.

The J gene is TRBJ2-3, the V gene TRBV5-1; D call uncertain. V dropped 7 bases and J dropped 4 bases, with 13 bases sitting between them. The CDR3 totals 13 residues. CDR1 SGHRS and CDR2 YFSETQ come from the germline V gene. CDR3 sequence (DNA): TGCGCCAGCTCATGGGATCTCCCAGATACGCAGTATTTT. It codes for CASSWDLPDTQYF.

This sequence joins TRBV19 and TRBJ1-5; tentatively, D is TRBD1 (5 bases). This CDR3 comprises 15 residues. Germline V lookup: CDR1 LNHDA, CDR2 SQIVND (reference sequence). Trimming shortened V by 2 bases and J by 3 bases, and 11 bases separated the two germline ends. CDR3 DNA sequence: TGTGCCAGTAGTATATTCCGACAGTTCAATCAGCCCCAGCATTTT. It translates to CASSIFRQFNQPQHF.

This chain's CDR3 is CASSLSGGEETQYF. The CDR3 DNA reads TGCGCCAGCAGCCTTAGCGGGGGGGAAGAGACCCAGTACTTC. The rearrangement joins TRBV4-1 to TRBJ2-5; 11 nucleotides agree with TRBD2. CDR1 MGHRA and CDR2 YSYEKL come from the germline V gene. The CDR3 extends over 14 amino acids. The J segment lost 3 bases and the V segment lost 4 bases, leaving 1 base of the junction unmatched.

The chain carries TRBV4-1 and TRBJ1-2; 8 nucleotides match TRBD1. J lost 6 bases, V lost 1 base, and 10 bases had no gene match. The CDR3 sequence is 16 residues long. Per germline, CDR1 MGHRA and CDR2 YSYEKL. The CDR3 region is CASSQGVLAGGDGYTF. For the CDR3, the DNA is TGCGCCAGCAGCCAAGGGGTGCTGGCAGGGGGCGATGGCTACACCTTC.

The CDR3 reads CASSHMDSQHEQYF. The CDR3 DNA is TGTGCCAGCAGCCACATGGACAGTCAGCACGAGCAGTACTTC. The V and J genes are TRBV7-6 and TRBJ2-7; a possible D gene is TRBD1 (6 bases). The V end was cut by 5 bases, the J end by 5 bases, with 16 bases between. Germline V CDR1 and CDR2: SGHVS, FNYEAQ. The CDR3 length is 14 residues. The full variable domain, in which reference TRBV7-6 and TRBJ2-7 provide the parts outside the CDR3, is GAGVSQSPRYKVTKRGQDVALRCDPISGHVSLYWYRQALGQGPEFLTYFNYEAQQDKSGLPNDRFSAERPEGSISTLTIQRTEQRDSAMYRCASSHMDSQHEQYFGPGTRLTVT.

The sample holds a few counts of this clone. The J gene is TRBJ2-3, the V gene TRBV13; D may be TRBD2 (6 bases). Germline V gene lookup returns CDR1 PRHDT and CDR2 FYEKMQ (reference sequence). The V end was cut by 0 bases, the J end by 15 bases, with 16 bases between. CDR3 length equals 13 residues. This CDR3 reads CASSLGGPGVPYF. The CDR3 DNA sequence: TGTGCCAGCAGCTTAGGGGGGCCGGGGGTTCCCTATTTT. The full variable domain, rest sourced from reference TRBV13 and TRBJ2-3, is AAGVIQSPRHLIKEKRETATLKCYPIPRHDTVYWYQQGPGQDPQFLISFYEKMQSDKGSIPDRFSAQQFSDYHSELNMSSLELGDSALYFCASSLGGPGVPYFGPGTRLTVL.

V and J are TRBV11-2 and TRBJ2-2, with D perhaps TRBD1 (6 bases). CDR3 size: 14 residues. The V gene lost 7 bases and the J gene lost 0 bases, with 9 bases spanning the gap. Germline V gene sequence: CDR1 SGHAT, CDR2 FQNNGV. The CDR3 region is CASIRDTNTGELFF. The CDR3 DNA reads TGTGCCAGCATCCGGGACACGAACACCGGGGAGCTGTTTTTT. The full variable domain, with the rest looked up from reference TRBV11-2 and TRBJ2-2, is EAGVAQSPRYKIIEKRQSVAFWCNPISGHATLYWYQQILGQGPKLLIQFQNNGVVDDSQLPKDRFSAERLKGVDSTLKIQPAKLEDSAVYLCASIRDTNTGELFFGEGSRLTVL.

The chain couples TRBV29-1 to TRBJ1-2, with no clear D. The CDR3 has 8 amino acids. V dropped 6 bases and J dropped 6 bases, with 2 bases sitting between them. The V gene's germline CDR1 is SQVTM and CDR2 ANQGSEA. CDR3 nucleotide sequence: TGCAGCGTAGATGGCTACACCTTC. As protein: CSVDGYTF.

V gene TRBV5-1 combines with J gene TRBJ2-4; possible D gene TRBD2, 6 bases. Germline CDR1 SGHRS, CDR2 YFSETQ. Trimming took 0 bases from V and 8 from J, leaving 12 bases between them. The CDR3 runs 14 residues. As DNA, the CDR3 is TGCGCCAGCAGCTTGGTGCGGAGGGAGGACATTCAGTACTTC. Translating gives CASSLVRREDIQYF.

CDR3 nucleotide sequence: TGTGCCAGCACAGGATCGGGGGCCAAGTCACCCCTCCACTTT. Translated: CASTGSGAKSPLHF. This chain uses TRBV2 with TRBJ1-6; maybe TRBD1 (6 bases). The CDR3 extends over 14 amino acids. CDR1 is SNHLY and CDR2 is FYNNEI in the germline V gene. With 7 bases removed from V and 10 bases from J, the gap between germline ends came to 17 bases. The full variable domain, in which reference TRBV2 and TRBJ1-6 provide the parts outside the CDR3, is EPEVTQTPSHQVTQMGQEVILRCVPISNHLYFYWYRQILGQKVEFLVSFYNNEISEKSEIFDDQFSVERPDGSNFTLKIRSTKLEDSAMYFCASTGSGAKSPLHFGNGTRLTVT.

The chain carries TRBV27 and TRBJ2-7; TRBD2 agrees at 8 bases. With 4 bases clipped from V and 4 bases from J, the junction kept 3 bases outside the gene matches. The CDR3 length is 13 residues. Germline assignment: CDR1 MNHEY and CDR2 SMNVEV (reference sequence). The CDR3 nucleotides read TGTGCCAGCAGTTGGACTAGCAAGTACGAGCAGTACTTC. Encoded protein: CASSWTSKYEQYF.

The chain joins TRBV13 to TRBJ1-5; D may be TRBD1 (6 bases). Trimming pared 5 bases from V and 4 bases from J, leaving 12 bases between. The CDR3 length is 14 residues. The V gene's germline CDR1 is PRHDT and CDR2 FYEKMQ (reference sequence). CDR3 residues: CASSSRGGNQPQHF. For the CDR3, the DNA is TGTGCCAGCAGCAGTAGAGGGGGGAATCAGCCCCAGCATTTT. Full variable domain (missing parts from reference TRBV13 and TRBJ1-5): AAGVIQSPRHLIKEKRETATLKCYPIPRHDTVYWYQQGPGQDPQFLISFYEKMQSDKGSIPDRFSAQQFSDYHSELNMSSLELGDSALYFCASSSRGGNQPQHFGDGTRLSIL.